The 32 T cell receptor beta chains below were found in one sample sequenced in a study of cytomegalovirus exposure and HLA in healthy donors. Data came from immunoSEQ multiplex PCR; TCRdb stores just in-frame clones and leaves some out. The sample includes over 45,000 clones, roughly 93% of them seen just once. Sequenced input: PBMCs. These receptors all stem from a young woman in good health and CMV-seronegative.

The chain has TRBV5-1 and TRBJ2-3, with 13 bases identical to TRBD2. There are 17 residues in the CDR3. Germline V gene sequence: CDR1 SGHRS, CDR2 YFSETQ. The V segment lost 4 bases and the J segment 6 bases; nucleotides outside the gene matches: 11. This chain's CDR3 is CASSASTSGRAGDTQYF. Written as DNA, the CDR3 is TGCGCCAGCAGCGCCAGTACTAGCGGGAGGGCCGGTGATACGCAGTATTTT.

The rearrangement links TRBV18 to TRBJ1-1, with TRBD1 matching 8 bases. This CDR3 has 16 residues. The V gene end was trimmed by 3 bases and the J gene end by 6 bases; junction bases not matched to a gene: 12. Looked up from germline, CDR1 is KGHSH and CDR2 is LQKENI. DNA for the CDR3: TGTGCCAGCTCACCTAATCTGCAGGGGGCAACCCCTGAAGCTTTCTTT. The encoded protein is CASSPNLQGATPEAFF.

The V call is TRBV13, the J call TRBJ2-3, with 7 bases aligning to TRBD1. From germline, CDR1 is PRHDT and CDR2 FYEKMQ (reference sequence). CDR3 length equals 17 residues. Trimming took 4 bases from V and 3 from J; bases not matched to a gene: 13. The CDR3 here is CASSSPWGQLKTDTQYF. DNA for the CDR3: TGTGCCAGCAGCTCGCCCTGGGGACAGCTGAAAACAGATACGCAGTATTTT.

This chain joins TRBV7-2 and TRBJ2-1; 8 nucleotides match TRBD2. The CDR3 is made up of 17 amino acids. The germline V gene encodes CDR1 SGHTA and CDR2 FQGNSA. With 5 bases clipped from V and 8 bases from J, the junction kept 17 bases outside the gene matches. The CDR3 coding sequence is TGTGCCAGCAGCCAACAGCGGAGCGGGGGTGCTCGGGATGAGCAGTTCTTC. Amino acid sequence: CASSQQRSGGARDEQFF.

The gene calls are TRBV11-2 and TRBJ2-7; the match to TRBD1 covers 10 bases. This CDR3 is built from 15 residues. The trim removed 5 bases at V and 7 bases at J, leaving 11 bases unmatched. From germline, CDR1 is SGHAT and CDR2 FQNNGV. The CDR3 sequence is CASSPQGTGVGEQYF. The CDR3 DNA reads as TGTGCCAGCAGCCCTCAGGGGACAGGGGTCGGGGAGCAGTACTTC.

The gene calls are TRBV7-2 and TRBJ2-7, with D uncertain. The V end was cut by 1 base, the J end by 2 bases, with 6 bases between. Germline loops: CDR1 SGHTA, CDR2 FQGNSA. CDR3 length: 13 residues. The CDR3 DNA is TGTGCCAGCAGCTTAGTCTCGGCCTACGAGCAGTACTTC. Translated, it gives CASSLVSAYEQYF.

The CDR3 DNA is TGTGCCACCAGCAGAGGCGGCCAGGGACTACTAAACATTCAGTACTTC. Its translation is CATSRGGQGLLNIQYF. The chain is built from TRBV15 and TRBJ2-4; 7 bases line up with TRBD2. The V and J ends lost 1 base and 6 bases, in that order; junction bases with no gene match: 9. The CDR3 has 16 residues. Germline CDR1 LNHNV, CDR2 YYDKDF (reference sequence).

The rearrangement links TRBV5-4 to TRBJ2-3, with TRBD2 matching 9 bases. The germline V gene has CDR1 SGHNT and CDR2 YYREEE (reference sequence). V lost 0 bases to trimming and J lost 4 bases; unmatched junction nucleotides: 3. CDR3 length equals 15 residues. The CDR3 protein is CASSLAGLASDTQYF. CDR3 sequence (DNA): TGTGCCAGCAGCTTGGCGGGACTAGCATCAGATACGCAGTATTTT.

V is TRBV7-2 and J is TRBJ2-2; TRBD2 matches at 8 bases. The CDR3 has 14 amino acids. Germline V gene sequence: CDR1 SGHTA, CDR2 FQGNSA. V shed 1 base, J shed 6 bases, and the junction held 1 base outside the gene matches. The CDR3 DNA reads TGTGCCAGCAGCTTAGGACTAGCGTCCGGGGAGCTGTTTTTT. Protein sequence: CASSLGLASGELFF. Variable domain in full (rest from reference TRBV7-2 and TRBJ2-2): GAGVSQSPSNKVTEKGKDVELRCDPISGHTALYWYRQSLGQGLEFLIYFQGNSAPDKSGLPSDRFSAERTGGSVSTLTIQRTQQEDSAVYLCASSLGLASGELFFGEGSRLTVL.

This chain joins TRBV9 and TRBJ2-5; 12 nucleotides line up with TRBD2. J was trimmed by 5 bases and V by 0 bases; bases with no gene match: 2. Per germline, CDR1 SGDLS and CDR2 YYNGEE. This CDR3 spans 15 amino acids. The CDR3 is CASSVEGTSGETQYF. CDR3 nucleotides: TGTGCCAGCAGCGTAGAAGGGACTAGCGGGGAGACCCAGTACTTC.

The CDR3 is CASIWDRAAEAFF. The CDR3 bases are TGTGCCAGCATTTGGGACAGGGCAGCTGAAGCTTTCTTT. The chain is built from TRBV6-1 and TRBJ1-1, with 9 bases lining up with TRBD1. Per the germline V gene, CDR1 is MNHNS and CDR2 is SASEGT. V shed 7 bases, J shed 6 bases, and the junction held 6 bases outside the gene matches. CDR3 length equals 13 residues.

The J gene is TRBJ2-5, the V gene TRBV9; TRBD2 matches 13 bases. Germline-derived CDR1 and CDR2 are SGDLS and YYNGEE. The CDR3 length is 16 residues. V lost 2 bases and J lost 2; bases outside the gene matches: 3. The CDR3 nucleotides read TGTGCCAGCAGCGTTGGACTAGCGGGGGTACAAGAGACCCAGTACTTC. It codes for CASSVGLAGVQETQYF.

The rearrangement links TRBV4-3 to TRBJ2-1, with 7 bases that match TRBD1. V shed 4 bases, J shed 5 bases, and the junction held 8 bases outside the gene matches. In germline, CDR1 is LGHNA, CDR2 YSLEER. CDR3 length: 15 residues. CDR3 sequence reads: CASSLDGTDHNEQFF. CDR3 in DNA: TGCGCCAGCAGCCTCGACGGGACAGATCACAATGAGCAGTTCTTC.

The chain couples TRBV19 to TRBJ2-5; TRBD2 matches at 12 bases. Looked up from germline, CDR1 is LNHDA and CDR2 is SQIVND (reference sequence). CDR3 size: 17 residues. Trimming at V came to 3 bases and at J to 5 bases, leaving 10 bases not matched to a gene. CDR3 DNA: TGTGCCAGTAGTATTGGGCTAGCGGGAGGGGTTCAGGAGACCCAGTACTTC. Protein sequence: CASSIGLAGGVQETQYF.

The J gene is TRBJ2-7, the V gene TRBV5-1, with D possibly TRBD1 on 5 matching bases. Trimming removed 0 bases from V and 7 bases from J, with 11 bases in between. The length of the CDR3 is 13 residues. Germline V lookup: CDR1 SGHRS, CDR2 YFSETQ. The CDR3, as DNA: TGCGCCAGCAGCTTGGACAGACAGAAGGAGCAGTACGTC. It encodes CASSLDRQKEQYV.

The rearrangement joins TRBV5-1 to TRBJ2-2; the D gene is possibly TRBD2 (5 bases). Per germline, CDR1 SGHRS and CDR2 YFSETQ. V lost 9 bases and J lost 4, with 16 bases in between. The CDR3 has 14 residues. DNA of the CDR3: TGCGCCATCGCCGGGAAAAAAGCCACCGGGGAGCTGTTTTTT. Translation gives CAIAGKKATGELFF.

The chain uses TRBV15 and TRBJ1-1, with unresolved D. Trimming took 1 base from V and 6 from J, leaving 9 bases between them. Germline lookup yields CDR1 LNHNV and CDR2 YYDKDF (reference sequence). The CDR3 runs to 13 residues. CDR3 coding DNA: TGTGCCACCAGCAGAGGAGGTGTCCCTGAAGCTTTCTTT. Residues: CATSRGGVPEAFF.

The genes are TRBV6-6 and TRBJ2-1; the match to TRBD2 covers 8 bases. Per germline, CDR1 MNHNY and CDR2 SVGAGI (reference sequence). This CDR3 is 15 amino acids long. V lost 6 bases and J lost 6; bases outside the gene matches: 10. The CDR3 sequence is CASRTSGHITNEQFF. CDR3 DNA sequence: TGTGCCAGCAGAACTAGCGGCCATATTACCAATGAGCAGTTCTTC.

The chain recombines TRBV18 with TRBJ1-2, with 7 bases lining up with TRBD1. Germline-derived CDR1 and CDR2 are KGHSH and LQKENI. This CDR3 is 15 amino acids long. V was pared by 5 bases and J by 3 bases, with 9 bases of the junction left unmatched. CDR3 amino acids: CASSATTGEHYGYTF. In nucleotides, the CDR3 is TGTGCCAGCTCAGCGACTACAGGGGAACACTATGGCTACACCTTC.

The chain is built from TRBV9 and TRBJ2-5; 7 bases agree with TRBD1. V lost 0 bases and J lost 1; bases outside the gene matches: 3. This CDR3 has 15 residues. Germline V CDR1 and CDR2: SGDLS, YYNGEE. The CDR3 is CASSVGDSTQETQYF. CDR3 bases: TGTGCCAGCAGCGTAGGGGACAGCACCCAAGAGACCCAGTACTTC. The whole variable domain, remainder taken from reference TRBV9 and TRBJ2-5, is DSGVTQTPKHLITATGQRVTLRCSPRSGDLSVYWYQQSLDQGLQFLIQYYNGEERAKGNILERFSAQQFPDLHSELNLSSLELGDSALYFCASSVGDSTQETQYFGPGTRLLVL.

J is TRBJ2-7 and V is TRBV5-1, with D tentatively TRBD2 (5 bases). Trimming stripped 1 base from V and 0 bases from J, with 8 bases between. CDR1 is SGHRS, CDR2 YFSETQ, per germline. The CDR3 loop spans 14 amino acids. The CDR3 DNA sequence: TGCGCCAGCAGCTTGACGGGGAGCTCCTACGAGCAGTACTTC. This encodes CASSLTGSSYEQYF.

The CDR3 is CASIVGQGFDEQFF. For the CDR3, the DNA is TGTGCCAGCATTGTGGGACAGGGCTTCGATGAGCAGTTCTTC. This chain links TRBV6-1 with TRBJ2-1; TRBD1 agrees at 9 bases. This CDR3 has 14 amino acids. V was clipped by 7 bases and J by 8 bases; unmatched bases: 9. Germline V gene sequence: CDR1 MNHNS, CDR2 SASEGT.

The CDR3 sequence is CASSWRTQETQYF. As DNA, the CDR3 is TGTGCCAGCTCGTGGCGGACTCAAGAGACCCAGTACTTC. V is TRBV2 and J is TRBJ2-5; D perhaps matches TRBD2 (5 bases). Germline V gene data show CDR1 as SNHLY and CDR2 as FYNNEI. Trimming removed 8 bases from V and 2 bases from J, with 12 bases in between. CDR3 length: 13 amino acids.

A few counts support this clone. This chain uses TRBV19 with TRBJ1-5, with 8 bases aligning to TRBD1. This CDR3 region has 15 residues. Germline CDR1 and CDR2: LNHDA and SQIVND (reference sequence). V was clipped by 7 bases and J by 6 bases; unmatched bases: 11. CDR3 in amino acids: CASTLGQGAIQPQHF. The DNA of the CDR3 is TGTGCCAGTACCCTAGGGCAGGGGGCGATTCAGCCCCAGCATTTT.

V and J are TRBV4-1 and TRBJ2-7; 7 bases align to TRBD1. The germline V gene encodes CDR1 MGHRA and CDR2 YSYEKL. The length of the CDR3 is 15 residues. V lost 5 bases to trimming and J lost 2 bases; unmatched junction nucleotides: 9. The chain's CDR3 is CASSYRDSRPYEQYF. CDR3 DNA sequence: TGCGCCAGCAGCTACCGGGACAGCCGACCCTACGAGCAGTACTTC.

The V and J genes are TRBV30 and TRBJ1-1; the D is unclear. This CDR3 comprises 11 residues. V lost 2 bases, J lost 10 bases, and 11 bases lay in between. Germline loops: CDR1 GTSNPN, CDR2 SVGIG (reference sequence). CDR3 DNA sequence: TGTGCCTGGAGTAGAATCGGTTTAGCTTTCTTT. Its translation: CAWSRIGLAFF.

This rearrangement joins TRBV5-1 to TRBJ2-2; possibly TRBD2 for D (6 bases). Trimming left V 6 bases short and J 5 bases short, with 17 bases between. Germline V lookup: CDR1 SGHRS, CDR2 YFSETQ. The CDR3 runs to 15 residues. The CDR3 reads CASKFLGDSTGELFF. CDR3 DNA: TGCGCCAGCAAATTCCTGGGGGACTCAACCGGGGAGCTGTTTTTT. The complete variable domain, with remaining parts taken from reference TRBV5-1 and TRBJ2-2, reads KAGVTQTPRYLIKTRGQQVTLSCSPISGHRSVSWYQQTPGQGLQFLFEYFSETQRNKGNFPGRFSGRQFSNSRSEMNVSTLELGDSALYLCASKFLGDSTGELFFGEGSRLTVL.

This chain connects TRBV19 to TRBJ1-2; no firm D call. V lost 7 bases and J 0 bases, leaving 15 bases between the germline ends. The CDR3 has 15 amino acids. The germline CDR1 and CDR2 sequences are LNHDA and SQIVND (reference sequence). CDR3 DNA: TGTGCCAGTAAAGATGACGGGGTAGCTAACTATGGCTACACCTTC. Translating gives CASKDDGVANYGYTF. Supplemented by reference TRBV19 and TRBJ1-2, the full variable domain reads DGGITQSPKYLFRKEGQNVTLSCEQNLNHDAMYWYRQDPGQGLRLIYYSQIVNDFQKGDIAEGYSVSREKKESFPLTVTSAQKNPTAFYLCASKDDGVANYGYTFGSGTRLTVV.

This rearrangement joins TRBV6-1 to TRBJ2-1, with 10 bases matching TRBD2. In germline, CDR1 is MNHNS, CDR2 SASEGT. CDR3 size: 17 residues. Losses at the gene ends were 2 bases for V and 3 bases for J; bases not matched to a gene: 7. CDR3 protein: CASSEWLLAGDYNEQFF. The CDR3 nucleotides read TGTGCCAGCAGTGAATGGCTCCTAGCGGGGGACTACAATGAGCAGTTCTTC.

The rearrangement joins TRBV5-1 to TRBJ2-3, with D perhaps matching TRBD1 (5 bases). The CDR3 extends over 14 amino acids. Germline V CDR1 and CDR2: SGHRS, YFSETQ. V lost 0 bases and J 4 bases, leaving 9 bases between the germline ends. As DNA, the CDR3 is TGCGCCAGCAGCTTGGGGGGCGGCTCAGATACGCAGTATTTT. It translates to CASSLGGGSDTQYF.

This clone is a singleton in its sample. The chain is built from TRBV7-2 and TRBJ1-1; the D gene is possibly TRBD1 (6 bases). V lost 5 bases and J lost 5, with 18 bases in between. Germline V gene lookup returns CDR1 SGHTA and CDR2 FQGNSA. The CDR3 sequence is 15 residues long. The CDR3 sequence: CASSPRGQGKTEAFF. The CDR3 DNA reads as TGTGCCAGCAGCCCCAGGGGCCAGGGGAAGACTGAAGCTTTCTTT. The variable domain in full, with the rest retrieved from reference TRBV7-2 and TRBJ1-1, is GAGVSQSPSNKVTEKGKDVELRCDPISGHTALYWYRQSLGQGLEFLIYFQGNSAPDKSGLPSDRFSAERTGGSVSTLTIQRTQQEDSAVYLCASSPRGQGKTEAFFGQGTRLTVV.

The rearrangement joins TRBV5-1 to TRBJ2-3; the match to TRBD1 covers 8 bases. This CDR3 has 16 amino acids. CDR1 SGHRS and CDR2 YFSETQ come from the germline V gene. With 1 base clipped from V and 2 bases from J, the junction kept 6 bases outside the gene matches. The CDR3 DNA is TGCGCCAGCAGCTTGCGTGGACAGGGCCCCACAGATACGCAGTATTTT. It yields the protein CASSLRGQGPTDTQYF.